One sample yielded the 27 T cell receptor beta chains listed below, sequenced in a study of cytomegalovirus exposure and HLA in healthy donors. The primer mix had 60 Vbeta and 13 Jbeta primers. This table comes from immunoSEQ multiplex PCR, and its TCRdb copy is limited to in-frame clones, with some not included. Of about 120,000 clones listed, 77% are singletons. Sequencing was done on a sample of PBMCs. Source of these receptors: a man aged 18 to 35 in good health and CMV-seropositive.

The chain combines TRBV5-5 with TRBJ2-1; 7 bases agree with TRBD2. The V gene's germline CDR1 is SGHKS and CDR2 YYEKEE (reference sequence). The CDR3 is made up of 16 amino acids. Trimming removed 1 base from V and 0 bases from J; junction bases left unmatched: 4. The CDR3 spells CASSLSRDYSYNEQFF. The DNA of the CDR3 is TGTGCCAGCAGCTTGTCCAGGGACTACTCCTACAATGAGCAGTTCTTC.

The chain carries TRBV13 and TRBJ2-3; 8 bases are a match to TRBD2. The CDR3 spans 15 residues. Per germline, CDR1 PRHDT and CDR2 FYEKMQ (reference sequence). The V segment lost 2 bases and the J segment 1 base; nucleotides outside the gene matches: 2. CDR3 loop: CASSLSGGGTDTQYF. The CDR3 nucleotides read TGTGCCAGCAGCTTAAGCGGGGGTGGCACAGATACGCAGTATTTT.

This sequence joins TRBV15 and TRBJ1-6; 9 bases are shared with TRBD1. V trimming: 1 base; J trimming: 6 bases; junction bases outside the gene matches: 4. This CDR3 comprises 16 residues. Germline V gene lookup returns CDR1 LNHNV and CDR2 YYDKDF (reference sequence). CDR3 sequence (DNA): TGTGCCACCAGCAGAGGGGGGACAGGGTTTAATTCACCCCTCCACTTT. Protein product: CATSRGGTGFNSPLHF. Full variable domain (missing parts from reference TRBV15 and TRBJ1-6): DAMVIQNPRYQVTQFGKPVTLSCSQTLNHNVMYWYQQKSSQAPKLLFHYYDKDFNNEADTPDNFQSRRPNTSFCFLDIRSPGLGDTAMYLCATSRGGTGFNSPLHFGNGTRLTVT.

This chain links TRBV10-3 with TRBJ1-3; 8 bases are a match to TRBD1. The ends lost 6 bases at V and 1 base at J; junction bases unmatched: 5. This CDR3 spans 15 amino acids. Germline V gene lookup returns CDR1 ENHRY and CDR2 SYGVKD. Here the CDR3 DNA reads TGTGCCATCAGCTTGGGACAGGCGTCTGGAAACACCATATATTTT. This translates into CAISLGQASGNTIYF.

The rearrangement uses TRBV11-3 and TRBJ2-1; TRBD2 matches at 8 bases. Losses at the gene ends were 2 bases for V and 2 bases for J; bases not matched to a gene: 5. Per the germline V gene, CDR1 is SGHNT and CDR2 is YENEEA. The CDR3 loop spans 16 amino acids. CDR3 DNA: TGTGCCAGCAGCTTATCGGGAGGGCCCCCCTACAATGAGCAGTTCTTC. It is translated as CASSLSGGPPYNEQFF.

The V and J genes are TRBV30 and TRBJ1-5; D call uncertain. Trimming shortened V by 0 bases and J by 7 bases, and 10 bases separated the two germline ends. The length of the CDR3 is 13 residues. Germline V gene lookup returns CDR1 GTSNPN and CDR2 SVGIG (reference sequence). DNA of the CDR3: TGTGCCTGGAGTGTCCGGAGCAGCCAGCCCCAGCATTTT. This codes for CAWSVRSSQPQHF. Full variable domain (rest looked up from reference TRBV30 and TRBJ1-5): SQTIHQWPATLVQPVGSPLSLECTVEGTSNPNLYWYRQAAGRGLQLLFYSVGIGQISSEVPQNLSASRPQDRQFILSSKKLLLSDSGFYLCAWSVRSSQPQHFGDGTRLSIL.

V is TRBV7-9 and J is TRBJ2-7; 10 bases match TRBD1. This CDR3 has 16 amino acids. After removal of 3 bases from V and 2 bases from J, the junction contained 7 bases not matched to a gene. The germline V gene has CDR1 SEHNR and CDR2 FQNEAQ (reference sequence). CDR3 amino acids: CASSLISGQGPYEQYF. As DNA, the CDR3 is TGTGCCAGCAGCTTGATCTCGGGACAGGGGCCCTACGAGCAGTACTTC.

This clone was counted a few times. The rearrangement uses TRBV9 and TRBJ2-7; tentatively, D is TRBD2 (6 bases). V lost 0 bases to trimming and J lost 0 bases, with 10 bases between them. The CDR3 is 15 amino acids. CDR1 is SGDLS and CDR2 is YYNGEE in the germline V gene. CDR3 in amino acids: CASSVGPGVSYEQYF. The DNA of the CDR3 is TGTGCCAGCAGCGTAGGTCCGGGGGTCTCCTACGAGCAGTACTTC. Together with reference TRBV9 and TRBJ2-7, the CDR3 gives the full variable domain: DSGVTQTPKHLITATGQRVTLRCSPRSGDLSVYWYQQSLDQGLQFLIQYYNGEERAKGNILERFSAQQFPDLHSELNLSSLELGDSALYFCASSVGPGVSYEQYFGPGTRLTVT.

The CDR3 coding sequence is TGCGCCAGCAGCCAACCCAGGGACAGTCTTCCAGATACGCAGTATTTT. Protein sequence: CASSQPRDSLPDTQYF. V is TRBV4-1 and J is TRBJ2-3, with 7 bases matching TRBD1. The CDR3 sequence is 16 residues long. V shed 2 bases and J 4 bases; nucleotides not matched to a gene: 9. Germline values: CDR1 MGHRA, CDR2 YSYEKL.

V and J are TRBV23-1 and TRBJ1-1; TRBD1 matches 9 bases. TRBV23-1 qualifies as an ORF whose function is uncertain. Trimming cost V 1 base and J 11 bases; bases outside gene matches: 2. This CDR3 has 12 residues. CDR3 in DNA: TGCGCCAGCAGTCAATGTGACAGGGGGGCTTTCTTT. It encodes CASSQCDRGAFF.

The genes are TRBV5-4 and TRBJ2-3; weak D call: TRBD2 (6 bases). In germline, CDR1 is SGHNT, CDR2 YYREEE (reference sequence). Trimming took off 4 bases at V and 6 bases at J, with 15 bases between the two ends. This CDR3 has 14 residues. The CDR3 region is CASSQGLFTDTQYF. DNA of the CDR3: TGTGCCAGCAGCCAGGGACTTTTCACGGATACGCAGTATTTT.

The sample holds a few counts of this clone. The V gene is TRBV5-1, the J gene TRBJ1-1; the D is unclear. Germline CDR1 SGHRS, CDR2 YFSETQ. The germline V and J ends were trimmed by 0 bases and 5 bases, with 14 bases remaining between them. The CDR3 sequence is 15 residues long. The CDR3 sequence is CASSLAERGRTEAFF. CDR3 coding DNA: TGCGCCAGCAGCTTGGCCGAGCGGGGTAGGACTGAAGCTTTCTTT.

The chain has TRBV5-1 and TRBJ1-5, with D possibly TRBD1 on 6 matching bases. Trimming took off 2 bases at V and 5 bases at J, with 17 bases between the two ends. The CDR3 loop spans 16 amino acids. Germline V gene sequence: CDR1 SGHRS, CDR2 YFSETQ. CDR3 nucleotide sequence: TGCGCCAGCAGCTTCCTCGGGGGGCGGTTGGATCAGCCCCAGCATTTT. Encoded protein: CASSFLGGRLDQPQHF.

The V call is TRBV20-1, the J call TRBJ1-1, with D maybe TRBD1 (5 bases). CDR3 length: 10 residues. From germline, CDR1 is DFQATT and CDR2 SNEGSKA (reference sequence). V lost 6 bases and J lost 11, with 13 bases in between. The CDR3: CSASGTGAFF. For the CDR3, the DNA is TGCAGTGCCTCCGGGACTGGTGCTTTCTTT.

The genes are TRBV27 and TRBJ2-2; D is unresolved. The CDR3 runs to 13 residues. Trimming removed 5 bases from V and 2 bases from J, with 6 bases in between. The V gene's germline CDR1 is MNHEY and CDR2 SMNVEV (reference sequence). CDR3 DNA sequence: TGTGCCAGCAGTCCTTTTAACACCGGGGAGCTGTTTTTT. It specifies CASSPFNTGELFF.

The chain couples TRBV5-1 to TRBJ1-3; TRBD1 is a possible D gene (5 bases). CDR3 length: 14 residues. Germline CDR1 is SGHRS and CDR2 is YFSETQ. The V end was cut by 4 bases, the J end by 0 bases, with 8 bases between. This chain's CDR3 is CASSPDSSGNTIYF. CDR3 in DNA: TGCGCCAGCAGCCCTGACAGCTCTGGAAACACCATATATTTT.

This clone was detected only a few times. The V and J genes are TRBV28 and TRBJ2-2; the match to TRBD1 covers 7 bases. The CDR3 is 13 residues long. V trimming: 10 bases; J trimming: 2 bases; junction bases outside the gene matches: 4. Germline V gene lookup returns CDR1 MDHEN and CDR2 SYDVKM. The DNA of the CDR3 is TGTGCCACCTGGGACAGTAACACCGGGGAGCTGTTTTTT. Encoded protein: CATWDSNTGELFF.

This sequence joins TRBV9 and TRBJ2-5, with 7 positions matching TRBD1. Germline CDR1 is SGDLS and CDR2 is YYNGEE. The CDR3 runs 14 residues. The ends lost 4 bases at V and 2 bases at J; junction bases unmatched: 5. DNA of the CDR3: TGTGCCAGCAGCCCCGGGACAGCGCAAGAGACCCAGTACTTC. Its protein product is CASSPGTAQETQYF.

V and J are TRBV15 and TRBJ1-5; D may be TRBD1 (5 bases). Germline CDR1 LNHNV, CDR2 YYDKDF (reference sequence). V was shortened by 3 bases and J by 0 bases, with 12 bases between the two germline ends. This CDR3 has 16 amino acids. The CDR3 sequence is CATSSDRLYSNQPQHF. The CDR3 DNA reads TGTGCCACCAGCAGCGACAGACTTTATAGCAATCAGCCCCAGCATTTT.

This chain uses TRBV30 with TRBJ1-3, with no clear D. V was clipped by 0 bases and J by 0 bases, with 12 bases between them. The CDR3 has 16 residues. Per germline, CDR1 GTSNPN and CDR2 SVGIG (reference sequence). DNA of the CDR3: TGTGCCTGGAGTGTACGGGTCGGTCTCTCTGGAAACACCATATATTTT. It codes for CAWSVRVGLSGNTIYF.

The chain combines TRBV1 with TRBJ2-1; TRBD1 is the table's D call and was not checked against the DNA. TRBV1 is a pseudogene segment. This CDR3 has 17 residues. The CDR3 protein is CTSSQDPRDRAVDEQFF. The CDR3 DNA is TGCACCAGCAGCCAAGACCCCCGGGACAGGGCCGTCGATGAGCAGTTCTTC.

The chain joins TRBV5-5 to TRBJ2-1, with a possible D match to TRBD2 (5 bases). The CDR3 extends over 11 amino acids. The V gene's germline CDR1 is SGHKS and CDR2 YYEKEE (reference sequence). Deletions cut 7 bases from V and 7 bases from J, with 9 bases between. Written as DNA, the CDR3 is TGTGCCAGCGACCGGGAAAATGAGCAGTTCTTC. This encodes CASDRENEQFF.

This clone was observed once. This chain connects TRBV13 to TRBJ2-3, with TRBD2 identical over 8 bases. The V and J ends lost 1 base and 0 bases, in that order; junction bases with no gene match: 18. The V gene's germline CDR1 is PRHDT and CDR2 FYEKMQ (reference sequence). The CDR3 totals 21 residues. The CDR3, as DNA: TGTGCCAGCAGCTTAGAGGGGGGCCGCGCGGGGGGCTACGACAGCACAGATACGCAGTATTTT. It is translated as CASSLEGGRAGGYDSTDTQYF.

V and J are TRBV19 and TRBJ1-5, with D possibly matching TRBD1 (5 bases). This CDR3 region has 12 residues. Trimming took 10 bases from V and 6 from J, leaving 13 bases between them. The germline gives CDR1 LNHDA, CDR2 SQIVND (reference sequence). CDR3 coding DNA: TGTGCCACAGAGGACCAGGGTCAGCCCCAGCATTTT. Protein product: CATEDQGQPQHF.

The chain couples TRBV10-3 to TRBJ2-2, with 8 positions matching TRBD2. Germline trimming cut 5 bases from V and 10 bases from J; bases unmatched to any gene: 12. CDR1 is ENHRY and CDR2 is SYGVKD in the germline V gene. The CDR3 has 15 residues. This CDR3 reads CAISSRTGGVVELFF. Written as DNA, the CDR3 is TGTGCCATCAGTAGTAGGACGGGAGGGGTCGTGGAGCTGTTTTTT.

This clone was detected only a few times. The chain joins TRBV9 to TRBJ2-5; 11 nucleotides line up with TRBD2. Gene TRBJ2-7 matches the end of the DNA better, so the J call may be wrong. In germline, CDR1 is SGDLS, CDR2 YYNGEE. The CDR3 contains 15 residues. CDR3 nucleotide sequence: TGTGCCAGCAGCGTGGAACTAGCGGGAGAAGGCGAGCAGTACTTC. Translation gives CASSVELAGEGEQYF.

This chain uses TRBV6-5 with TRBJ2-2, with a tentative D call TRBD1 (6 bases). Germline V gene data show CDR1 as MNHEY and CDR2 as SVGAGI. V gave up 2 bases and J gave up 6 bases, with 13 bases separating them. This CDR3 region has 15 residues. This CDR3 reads CASSYRGYLPGELFF. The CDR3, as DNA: TGTGCCAGCAGTTACAGGGGGTATTTACCCGGGGAGCTGTTTTTT.